This T cell receptor beta chain was retrieved from a study of blood T cell repertoires in COVID-19. On the study more broadly: Sources were T cells, B-cell-depleted T cells, or PBMCs; the material itself was cDNA or gDNA.

As originally analysed: Quantification of nucleated cells was approximated via reference gene primer amplification. The method was immunoSEQ multiplex PCR; TCRdb's version includes in-frame clones alone and lacks a portion of them. For V, J and clone size, that table is used; D and trimming come from the DNA. The data contain some 240,000 clones, 81% of them singletons. Followed over time, Seattle patients had been enrolled while infection was active. The CDR3 has 15 residues. The germline gives CDR1 WNHNN, CDR2 SYGVQD (reference sequence). Trimming removed 3 bases at V and 6 bases at J, with 17 bases between.

This TCR was recovered from an elderly woman with COVID-19, enrolled during active disease. The sequenced sample consisted of peripheral blood. The rearrangement uses TRBV10-1 and TRBJ1-1; D perhaps matches TRBD1 (5 bases). The CDR3, as DNA: TGCGCCAGCAGTGACGCGGCAGGGAATTTTGCTGAAGCTTTCTTT. It is translated as CASSDAAGNFAEAFF.